The 14 T cell receptor beta chains below come from one sample, sequenced in a study of T cell repertoires in cytomegalovirus infection. Their specific antigens are unknown. TCRdb processed the reads anew with MiXCR; each CDR3 protein has one entry. This sample carries just over 450,000 distinct CDR3 sequences, about 44% of them seen once, and the ten largest clones take about 45%. Here the sequenced sample was cultured PBMCs, taken from culture after CMV antigen stimulation. All receptors derive from a human donor in good health (CMV status not recorded). Some clones in this sample may be carry-over from other donors' samples.

The V call is TRBV7-9, the J call TRBJ2-1, with D possibly being TRBD2 (5 bases). The CDR3 has 13 amino acids. V was shortened by 5 bases and J by 13 bases, with 18 bases between the two germline ends. The germline gives CDR1 SEHNR, CDR2 FQNEAQ (reference sequence). The CDR3 DNA is TGTGCCAGCAGCCCGAAGGACTTCGGAGGACAGTTCTTC. Its translation: CASSPKDFGGQFF.

This clonotype was counted only a few times. This chain uses TRBV18 with TRBJ2-6, with 7 positions matching TRBD1. This CDR3 has 15 residues. V lost 2 bases, J lost 2 bases, and 0 bases stayed unmatched. Germline V gene lookup returns CDR1 KGHSH and CDR2 LQKENI. CDR3 sequence reads: CASSPTGAGANVLTF. The CDR3 DNA reads as TGTGCCAGCTCACCAACAGGGGCTGGGGCCAACGTCCTGACTTTC.

V and J are TRBV29-1 and TRBJ1-3, with 12 bases matching TRBD1. The CDR3 extends over 14 amino acids. CDR1 SQVTM and CDR2 ANQGSEA come from the germline V gene. Trimming at V came to 4 bases and at J to 6 bases, leaving 4 bases not matched to a gene. CDR3 protein: CSVAGGQGANTIYF. The CDR3 DNA reads TGCAGCGTTGCTGGGGGACAGGGGGCAAACACCATATATTTT.

This clonotype appeared a few times. The chain uses TRBV2 and TRBJ1-3; D is possibly TRBD1 (5 bases). Trimming removed 5 bases at V and 2 bases at J, with 16 bases between. Germline V gene sequence: CDR1 SNHLY, CDR2 FYNNEI. CDR3 length: 16 residues. The CDR3 DNA is TGTGCCAGCAGTATCCTTAGGGGCCTTACTGGAAACACCATATATTTT. Protein: CASSILRGLTGNTIYF. Complete variable domain (other parts from reference TRBV2 and TRBJ1-3): EPEVTQTPSHQVTQMGQEVILRCVPISNHLYFYWYRQILGQKVEFLVSFYNNEISEKSEIFDDQFSVERPDGSNFTLKIRSTKLEDSAMYFCASSILRGLTGNTIYFGEGSWLTVV.

The chain has TRBV7-2 and TRBJ2-3, with TRBD2 as a possible D gene (6 bases). This CDR3 spans 14 amino acids. CDR1 and CDR2 (germline): SGHTA, FQGNSA. Trimming removed 5 bases at V and 0 bases at J, with 9 bases between. For the CDR3, the DNA is TGTGCCAGCAGCCGGGACTTGAGCACAGATACGCAGTATTTT. Residues: CASSRDLSTDTQYF.

The chain couples TRBV2 to TRBJ1-1; D not certain. Germline V lookup: CDR1 SNHLY, CDR2 FYNNEI. The CDR3 has 15 residues. Trimming shortened V by 7 bases and J by 1 base, and 16 bases separated the two germline ends. The CDR3 DNA follows: TGTGCCAGCAAATCGGCGTCCGTACGGAACACTGAAGCTTTCTTT. Translating it yields CASKSASVRNTEAFF.

V usage is TRBV6-8 and J usage is TRBJ1-2; possibly TRBD1 for D (5 bases). CDR1 MNHGY and CDR2 SAAAGT come from the germline V gene. The V and J ends lost 7 bases and 4 bases respectively, with 13 bases between them. The CDR3 is 13 amino acids. CDR3 sequence: CASNRGPIYGYTF. The CDR3 DNA reads TGTGCCAGCAACCGGGGCCCGATCTATGGCTACACCTTC.

In this sample, this clonotype turned up a few times. This chain uses TRBV12-3 or TRBV12-4 with TRBJ2-4; D unresolved. V was cut by 6 bases and J by 1 base, with 7 bases left in between. The CDR3 totals 13 residues. The CDR3 reads CASRGIAKNIQYF. DNA for the CDR3: TGTGCCAGCAGGGGGATCGCCAAAAACATTCAGTACTTC.

The gene calls are TRBV7-9 and TRBJ2-7, with 9 nucleotides matching TRBD1. The CDR3 is made up of 16 amino acids. V dropped 5 bases and J dropped 5; count of bases not matched to a gene: 13. Germline V gene data show CDR1 as SEHNR and CDR2 as FQNEAQ (reference sequence). CDR3 in amino acids: CASSPLLTGGGDEQYF. CDR3 DNA: TGTGCCAGCAGCCCCCTTTTAACAGGGGGCGGCGACGAGCAGTACTTC.

A few counts support this clonotype. This sequence joins TRBV7-6 and TRBJ2-2; 12 bases match TRBD2. This CDR3 has 17 amino acids. Germline V gene data show CDR1 as SGHVS and CDR2 as FNYEAQ. J lost 3 bases, V lost 3 bases, and 5 bases had no gene match. CDR3 in amino acids: CASSLASGGAYTGELFF. The DNA of the CDR3 is TGTGCCAGCAGCTTGGCTAGCGGGGGGGCTTACACCGGGGAGCTGTTTTTT.

This chain uses TRBV12-3 or TRBV12-4 with TRBJ1-2, with TRBD1 as a possible D gene (5 bases). V lost 7 bases, J lost 8 bases, and 17 bases lay in between. There are 13 residues in the CDR3. The CDR3 is CASTRWGPGGYTF. CDR3 DNA: TGTGCCAGCACCCGTTGGGGACCTGGCGGCTACACCTTC.

V is TRBV7-6 and J is TRBJ2-1; D is unresolved. Trimming cost V 1 base and J 9 bases, with 7 bases left between them. Germline V gene data show CDR1 as SGHVS and CDR2 as FNYEAQ. This CDR3 has 12 amino acids. The CDR3 sequence: CASSLGASEQFF. Written as DNA, the CDR3 is TGTGCCAGCAGCTTAGGTGCGAGTGAGCAGTTCTTC. Full variable domain (rest looked up from reference TRBV7-6 and TRBJ2-1): GAGVSQSPRYKVTKRGQDVALRCDPISGHVSLYWYRQALGQGPEFLTYFNYEAQQDKSGLPNDRFSAERPEGSISTLTIQRTEQRDSAMYRCASSLGASEQFFGPGTRLTVL.

This clonotype was seen at least ten times. The chain couples TRBV28 to TRBJ2-7; D not resolved. Trimming cost V 3 bases and J 2 bases, with 8 bases left between them. This CDR3 is built from 13 residues. Germline CDR1 reads MDHEN; CDR2 reads SYDVKM. CDR3: CASSFGGTYEQYF. CDR3 nucleotide sequence: TGTGCCAGCAGTTTTGGCGGAACCTACGAGCAGTACTTC.

This clonotype was picked up a small number of times. The chain is built from TRBV7-8 and TRBJ2-3; 11 bases align to TRBD2. Germline V lookup: CDR1 SGHVS, CDR2 FQNEAQ. V shed 11 bases and J 3 bases; nucleotides not matched to a gene: 13. The length of the CDR3 is 16 residues. The CDR3 loop reads CAGSNLAGGSTDTQYF. CDR3 coding DNA: TGTGCCGGATCTAATTTAGCGGGAGGGTCGACAGATACGCAGTATTTT.